This T cell receptor beta chain is from a study of cytomegalovirus exposure and HLA in healthy donors. General observations from the study: In a later analysis, several top co-occurrence clusters appeared linked to parvovirus B19, influenza, CMV and Epstein-Barr virus.

The PCR had 60 Vbeta and 13 Jbeta primers. TCRdb's table, derived via immunoSEQ multiplex PCR, lists solely in-frame clones and lacks some. Seen here are 130,000 or so clones, approximately 82% observed once, and the top ten hold around 1.9%. On this clone itself: Its antigen is currently unknown.

J lost 0 bases, V lost 4 bases, and 9 bases had no gene match. Per germline, CDR1 SGHTA and CDR2 FQGTGA. CDR3 length: 18 residues. The receptor comes from a woman in her thirties or forties in good health and CMV-seronegative. The sequenced material came from PBMCs. The rearrangement uses TRBV7-3 and TRBJ2-6; 7 nucleotides line up with TRBD1. The CDR3 here is CASSYWVRGTSGANVLTF. For the CDR3, the DNA is TGTGCCAGCAGCTACTGGGTCAGGGGGACCTCTGGGGCCAACGTCCTGACTTTC.